One sample yielded the 5 T cell receptor beta chains listed below, sequenced in a study of cytomegalovirus exposure and HLA in healthy donors. The study ran its PCR with 60 Vbeta and 13 Jbeta primers. Clones were sequenced by immunoSEQ multiplex PCR, and TCRdb holds only the in-frame ones, with some missing. There are approximately 160,000 clones in the sample; 77% occur only once, and around 1.6% lies in the top ten. The sample was PBMCs. Every receptor here comes from a woman aged 25 to 45 in good health and CMV-seronegative.

This chain links TRBV11-2 with TRBJ2-3, with D possibly TRBD1 on 5 matching bases. The CDR3 totals 16 residues. Germline V CDR1 and CDR2: SGHAT, FQNNGV. Trimming removed 2 bases at V and 3 bases at J, with 15 bases between. For the CDR3, the DNA is TGTGCCAGCAGCTTAAATGGACAAGGTCTGACAGATACGCAGTATTTT. Translating it yields CASSLNGQGLTDTQYF.

The V and J genes are TRBV28 and TRBJ1-2; D call uncertain. The CDR3 extends over 13 amino acids. Germline V gene lookup returns CDR1 MDHEN and CDR2 SYDVKM. Between the trimmed V and J ends, which lost 3 bases and 5 bases, there was a span of 10 bases. The CDR3 spells CASSFLDGYGYTF. CDR3 in DNA: TGTGCCAGCAGTTTCCTCGACGGGTATGGCTACACCTTC.

The gene calls are TRBV19 and TRBJ2-3; 7 bases line up with TRBD1. Trimming took 6 bases from V and 0 from J; bases not matched to a gene: 6. This CDR3 region has 15 residues. Germline CDR1 and CDR2: LNHDA and SQIVND (reference sequence). CDR3 DNA sequence: TGTGCCAGTAGCCTGACAGGGCTTAGCACAGATACGCAGTATTTT. This translates into CASSLTGLSTDTQYF.

The chain employs TRBV7-2 and TRBJ1-5; no reliable D call. This CDR3 contains 16 residues. The V end was cut by 1 base, the J end by 0 bases, with 10 bases between. The V gene's germline CDR1 is SGHTA and CDR2 FQGNSA. CDR3 DNA sequence: TGTGCCAGCAGCTTAGAAGGCGGTTATAGCAATCAGCCCCAGCATTTT. This translates into CASSLEGGYSNQPQHF.

This clone was seen only once. This chain connects TRBV15 to TRBJ1-4; 9 bases align to TRBD1. Unmatched junction bases numbered 10, after V lost 1 base and J lost 7 bases. The germline V gene has CDR1 LNHNV and CDR2 YYDKDF (reference sequence). This CDR3 has 17 amino acids. The CDR3 DNA is TGTGCCACCAGCAGAGGGGGACAGGGTGGGGTTCGTGAAAAACTGTTTTTT. Residues: CATSRGGQGGVREKLFF. Full variable domain (missing parts from reference TRBV15 and TRBJ1-4): DAMVIQNPRYQVTQFGKPVTLSCSQTLNHNVMYWYQQKSSQAPKLLFHYYDKDFNNEADTPDNFQSRRPNTSFCFLDIRSPGLGDTAMYLCATSRGGQGGVREKLFFGSGTQLSVL.